This note documents a single T cell receptor beta chain sequence. No antigen is known for it. This entry comes from a study of shared clonotypes between healthy human individuals. Whole-study findings and limits: A handful of donors had 5% to 6% of their naive CD4 clonotypes in common.

The DNA input per sorted-subset replicate PCR was 200 ng, corresponding to some 27,000 T cell genomes. Repertoires were generated with immunoSEQ multiplex PCR, while TCRdb's copy carries only in-frame clones and drops some. The sample lists hundreds of thousands of clones, approximately 96% seen once, with roughly 0.1% in the top ten. It was CD45RO-negative cells, positively selected for CCR7, that made up naive CD8 cells, with terminally differentiated effector memory CD45RA+ cells excluded. Donors comprised healthy HIV-negative adults lacking recent acute infections or vaccinations. The sample taken for sequencing was naive CD8+ T cells sorted from blood. The clonotype comes from a woman aged 25 to 45 in good health.

CDR3 DNA sequence: TGTGCCAGCAGCATAGGACTAACCGCCTTCACAGATACGCAGTATTTT. This encodes CASSIGLTAFTDTQYF. This rearrangement joins TRBV5-6 to TRBJ2-3; D perhaps matches TRBD2 (6 bases). Germline V CDR1 and CDR2: SGHDT, YYEEEE. This CDR3 is 16 amino acids long. Trimming cost V 4 bases and J 2 bases, with 17 bases left between them.